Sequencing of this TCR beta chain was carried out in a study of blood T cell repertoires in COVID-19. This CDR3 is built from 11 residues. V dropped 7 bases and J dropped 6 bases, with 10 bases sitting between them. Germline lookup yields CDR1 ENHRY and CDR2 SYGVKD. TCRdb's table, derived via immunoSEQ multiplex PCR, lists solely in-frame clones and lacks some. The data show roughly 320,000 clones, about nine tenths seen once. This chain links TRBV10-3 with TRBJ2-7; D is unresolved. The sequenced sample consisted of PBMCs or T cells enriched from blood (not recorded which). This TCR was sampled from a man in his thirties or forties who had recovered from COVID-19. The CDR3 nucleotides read TGTGCCATCACAACAGTCGGCGAGCAGTACTTC. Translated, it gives CAITTVGEQYF.